The 19 T cell receptor beta chains given below trace back to one sample, sequenced in a study of technical replicates of blood from several donors. Some clones are missing from TCRdb's copy, which holds only in-frame ones; the method was immunoSEQ multiplex PCR. The table lists tens of thousands of clones, more than 95% of them singletons. Source material: T cells isolated from PBMCs. These receptor sequences come from a human donor in good health.

This clone appeared a single time. The V call is TRBV28, the J call TRBJ2-3; D is unresolved. The CDR3 is made up of 13 amino acids. V gave up 6 bases and J gave up 2 bases, with 9 bases separating them. Per the germline V gene, CDR1 is MDHEN and CDR2 is SYDVKM. The CDR3 sequence: CASSPKYTDTQYF. The CDR3 DNA follows: TGTGCCAGCAGCCCTAAATACACAGATACGCAGTATTTT.

The chain couples TRBV6-5 to TRBJ1-1; D remains unclear. The CDR3 is made up of 13 amino acids. V shed 7 bases and J shed 6 bases, with 15 bases lying between them. The germline gives CDR1 MNHEY, CDR2 SVGAGI. The CDR3 sequence is CASNPKLGPEAFF. CDR3 DNA sequence: TGTGCCAGCAATCCCAAGCTTGGGCCTGAAGCTTTCTTT.

The chain couples TRBV5-6 to TRBJ2-5; D unresolved. Germline V gene data show CDR1 as SGHDT and CDR2 as YYEEEE. With 2 bases removed from V and 2 bases from J, the gap between germline ends came to 7 bases. This CDR3 spans 13 amino acids. The CDR3 is CASSLLLQETQYF. The CDR3, as DNA: TGTGCCAGCAGCTTACTCCTTCAAGAGACCCAGTACTTC.

The chain joins TRBV11-2 to TRBJ2-6; a weak D match, TRBD1 (6 bases). The CDR3 spans 16 residues. V was pared by 5 bases and J by 4 bases, with 15 bases between. Germline V gene data show CDR1 as SGHAT and CDR2 as FQNNGV. The CDR3 region is CASSTYRAGGANVLTF. CDR3 DNA sequence: TGTGCCAGCAGCACTTACAGGGCGGGCGGGGCCAACGTCCTGACTTTC.

The J gene is TRBJ2-7, the V gene TRBV10-1; a possible D gene is TRBD2 (6 bases). This CDR3 spans 14 amino acids. Germline values: CDR1 WNHNN, CDR2 SYGVQD (reference sequence). The V gene lost 2 bases and the J gene lost 8 bases, with 16 bases spanning the gap. CDR3 DNA: TGCGCCAGCAGTGAGACGACGGGACTCGAAAAGCAGTACTTC. Protein: CASSETTGLEKQYF.

This clone appeared once. The chain employs TRBV5-6 and TRBJ1-1; TRBD1 agrees at 10 bases. With 2 bases clipped from V and 4 bases from J, the junction kept 5 bases outside the gene matches. Germline values: CDR1 SGHDT, CDR2 YYEEEE. The CDR3 totals 15 residues. The CDR3 DNA sequence: TGTGCCAGCAGCTTACCAAGGACAGGGGGCACTGAAGCTTTCTTT. Translation gives CASSLPRTGGTEAFF.

V and J are TRBV27 and TRBJ2-3; a weak D match, TRBD1 (5 bases). Germline V gives CDR1 MNHEY, CDR2 SMNVEV (reference sequence). The CDR3 sequence is 13 residues long. V dropped 3 bases and J dropped 6 bases, with 10 bases sitting between them. DNA for the CDR3: TGTGCCAGCAGTTTTGATAGGGGTGATACGCAGTATTTT. Amino acids: CASSFDRGDTQYF.

The V and J genes are TRBV15 and TRBJ2-1; TRBD2 is a possible D gene (5 bases). The CDR3 covers 14 residues. The germline V and J ends were trimmed by 0 bases and 10 bases, with 13 bases remaining between them. Looked up from germline, CDR1 is LNHNV and CDR2 is YYDKDF (reference sequence). The CDR3 DNA sequence: TGTGCCACCAGCAGAGATAAGCGCGGAGGAGAGCAGTTCTTC. This sequence encodes CATSRDKRGGEQFF. The full variable domain, with the rest looked up from reference TRBV15 and TRBJ2-1, is DAMVIQNPRYQVTQFGKPVTLSCSQTLNHNVMYWYQQKSSQAPKLLFHYYDKDFNNEADTPDNFQSRRPNTSFCFLDIRSPGLGDTAMYLCATSRDKRGGEQFFGPGTRLTVL.

This clone has just one count. The chain combines TRBV30 with TRBJ1-1; D is ambiguous. CDR1 is GTSNPN and CDR2 is SVGIG in the germline V gene (reference sequence). The V end lost 3 bases, the J end lost 10 bases, and 6 bases lay between the germline ends. The length of the CDR3 is 9 residues. The CDR3 coding sequence is TGTGCCTGGAGCCCCGGAGCTTTCTTT. Translating gives CAWSPGAFF.

In regard to this clone: A read error may account for a junction end that differs from germline. The chain recombines TRBV11-1 with TRBJ1-2; weak D call: TRBD1 (6 bases). Per germline, CDR1 SGHAT and CDR2 FQDESV (reference sequence). The CDR3 extends over 12 amino acids. CDR3 DNA: TGTGCCAGCAGCTTCGAATCAGGGGCCGCATCCTTC. Its translation: CASSFESGAASF.

The chain is built from TRBV5-1 and TRBJ2-7; 7 nucleotides match TRBD2. This CDR3 spans 14 amino acids. The J segment lost 2 bases and the V segment lost 6 bases, leaving 8 bases of the junction unmatched. CDR1 SGHRS and CDR2 YFSETQ come from the germline V gene. The CDR3 DNA sequence: TGCGCCAGCAACCCCTCTAGCGGTGCCTACGAGCAGTACTTC. Its translation: CASNPSSGAYEQYF.

V gene TRBV6-1 combines with J gene TRBJ1-2; D remains ambiguous. The V and J ends lost 2 bases and 5 bases respectively, with 12 bases between them. The CDR3 has 14 amino acids. Germline V gene data show CDR1 as MNHNS and CDR2 as SASEGT. The CDR3 DNA reads TGTGCCAGCAGTGAAAGAGCAGGAAATTATGGCTACACCTTC. Translating gives CASSERAGNYGYTF.

The V and J genes are TRBV5-1 and TRBJ2-1; TRBD1 matches 9 bases. The CDR3 contains 16 residues. Germline trimming cut 4 bases from V and 5 bases from J; bases unmatched to any gene: 10. Germline values: CDR1 SGHRS, CDR2 YFSETQ. CDR3 nucleotides: TGCGCCAGCAGCCTGCCCGGGACAGGGTGGAACAATGAGCAGTTCTTC. It encodes CASSLPGTGWNNEQFF. Full variable domain (missing parts from reference TRBV5-1 and TRBJ2-1): KAGVTQTPRYLIKTRGQQVTLSCSPISGHRSVSWYQQTPGQGLQFLFEYFSETQRNKGNFPGRFSGRQFSNSRSEMNVSTLELGDSALYLCASSLPGTGWNNEQFFGPGTRLTVL.

This clone was observed a few times. The V gene is TRBV10-1, the J gene TRBJ1-5, with a tentative D call TRBD1 (6 bases). The germline CDR1 and CDR2 sequences are WNHNN and SYGVQD (reference sequence). The CDR3 consists of 13 residues. The V end was cut by 5 bases, the J end by 7 bases, with 12 bases between. The CDR3 reads CASSRDMKQPQHF. The CDR3 bases are TGCGCCAGCAGTCGGGACATGAAACAGCCCCAGCATTTT.

This clone was seen just once. The J gene is TRBJ2-1, the V gene TRBV14, with 15 bases that match TRBD2. The J segment lost 9 bases and the V segment lost 1 base, leaving 4 bases of the junction unmatched. This CDR3 has 16 residues. Germline lookup yields CDR1 SGHDN and CDR2 FVKESK. CDR3 DNA: TGTGCCAGCAGCCAAGCCTCGGGACTAGCGGGGGGTGAGCAGTTCTTC. Its protein product is CASSQASGLAGGEQFF.

This chain connects TRBV4-2 to TRBJ2-7; a possible D gene is TRBD1 (5 bases). V lost 3 bases, J lost 3 bases, and 15 bases lay in between. Germline CDR1 reads LGHNA; CDR2 reads YNFKEQ. The CDR3 spans 15 residues. CDR3 sequence: CASSQAMDTYYEQYF. CDR3 in DNA: TGTGCCAGCAGCCAGGCCATGGACACGTACTACGAGCAGTACTTC.

The chain is built from TRBV28 and TRBJ2-3; 11 nucleotides agree with TRBD2. This CDR3 spans 15 amino acids. The V gene end was trimmed by 4 bases and the J gene end by 5 bases; junction bases not matched to a gene: 5. Looked up from germline, CDR1 is MDHEN and CDR2 is SYDVKM. CDR3 loop: CASSSVAGGLDTQYF. CDR3 DNA sequence: TGTGCCAGCAGTTCAGTAGCGGGAGGGTTAGATACGCAGTATTTT.

CDR3: CASSVGRADTQYF. The CDR3 DNA is TGTGCCAGCAGCGTAGGTCGTGCAGATACGCAGTATTTT. V is TRBV9 and J is TRBJ2-3; D unclear. The CDR3 extends over 13 amino acids. Trimming shortened V by 0 bases and J by 4 bases, and 6 bases separated the two germline ends. From germline, CDR1 is SGDLS and CDR2 YYNGEE.

This clone was seen once. The rearrangement joins TRBV7-9 to TRBJ2-7; D perhaps matches TRBD1 (5 bases). The ends were cut back, 3 bases at V and 8 bases at J, with 14 bases in the middle. The CDR3 length is 13 residues. From germline, CDR1 is SEHNR and CDR2 FQNEAQ (reference sequence). This CDR3 reads CASSLSAGLQQYF. DNA for the CDR3: TGTGCCAGCAGCTTGAGCGCAGGGTTGCAGCAGTACTTC. The complete variable domain, with remaining parts taken from reference TRBV7-9 and TRBJ2-7, reads DTGVSQNPRHKITKRGQNVTFRCDPISEHNRLYWYRQTLGQGPEFLTYFQNEAQLEKSRLLSDRFSAERPKGSFSTLEIQRTEQGDSAMYLCASSLSAGLQQYFGPGTRLTVT.